A single sample gave rise to the 30 T cell receptor beta chains below, sequenced in a study of blood T cell repertoires in COVID-19. TCRdb's copy holds only in-frame clones and misses some; the assay was immunoSEQ multiplex PCR. The repertoire consists of some 300,000 clones, with about 91% occurring once and the leading ten covering more than 6.5%. The sequenced material came from peripheral blood. The receptor set was obtained from a woman aged 25 to 39 who had recovered from COVID-19.

The V gene is TRBV19, the J gene TRBJ1-2, with TRBD1 as a possible D gene (6 bases). CDR3 length equals 14 residues. The V gene lost 7 bases and the J gene lost 0 bases, with 12 bases spanning the gap. Per germline, CDR1 LNHDA and CDR2 SQIVND (reference sequence). CDR3 coding DNA: TGTGCCAGTACAGGGGCACGTACTAACTATGGCTACACCTTC. The encoded protein is CASTGARTNYGYTF. The whole variable domain, remainder taken from reference TRBV19 and TRBJ1-2, is DGGITQSPKYLFRKEGQNVTLSCEQNLNHDAMYWYRQDPGQGLRLIYYSQIVNDFQKGDIAEGYSVSREKKESFPLTVTSAQKNPTAFYLCASTGARTNYGYTFGSGTRLTVV.

The J gene is TRBJ2-7, the V gene TRBV28; D unclear. The CDR3 spans 13 residues. The germline V and J ends were trimmed by 3 bases and 2 bases, with 8 bases remaining between them. Germline CDR1 is MDHEN and CDR2 is SYDVKM. For the CDR3, the DNA is TGTGCCAGCAGTTTGGGCAAAACCTACGAGCAGTACTTC. Amino acids: CASSLGKTYEQYF. Filled out from reference TRBV28 and TRBJ2-7, the complete variable domain reads DVKVTQSSRYLVKRTGEKVFLECVQDMDHENMFWYRQDPGLGLRLIYFSYDVKMKEKGDIPEGYSVSREKKERFSLILESASTNQTSMYLCASSLGKTYEQYFGPGTRLTVT.

The chain is built from TRBV25-1 and TRBJ1-1; TRBD1 matches at 9 bases. The CDR3 runs 16 residues. Trimming cost V 3 bases and J 10 bases; bases outside gene matches: 15. Germline V gene sequence: CDR1 MGHDK, CDR2 SYGVNS. The CDR3 protein is CASSDDGLTGGRVAFF. The CDR3 DNA is TGTGCCAGCAGTGATGATGGATTGACAGGGGGTCGCGTAGCTTTCTTT.

V gene TRBV3-1 (or the pseudogene TRBV3-2) combines with J gene TRBJ2-1; TRBD2 matches at 9 bases. The CDR3 consists of 16 residues. Unmatched junction bases numbered 6, after V lost 0 bases and J lost 6 bases. Germline V gives CDR1 LGHDT, CDR2 YNNKEL (reference sequence). The CDR3 nucleotides are TGTGCCAGCAGCCAAGATAAGCCTAGCGGGGCCAATGAGCAGTTCTTC. It encodes CASSQDKPSGANEQFF.

The chain recombines TRBV19 with TRBJ2-1; TRBD2 matches 9 bases. The germline V gene has CDR1 LNHDA and CDR2 SQIVND (reference sequence). Trimming cost V 4 bases and J 4 bases; bases outside gene matches: 5. The CDR3 runs 15 residues. The CDR3 DNA reads as TGTGCCAGTAGTACACTAGCGGGTGGGTACAATGAGCAGTTCTTC. It codes for CASSTLAGGYNEQFF.

The genes are TRBV6-2 or TRBV6-3 and TRBJ2-7; D perhaps matches TRBD2 (6 bases). The germline CDR1 and CDR2 sequences are MNHEY and SVGEGT. V was pared by 6 bases and J by 2 bases, with 17 bases between. The CDR3 has 15 residues. In DNA form, the CDR3 reads TGTGCCAGCAGCTCCCGTGCGGGACTGCCCTACGAGCAGTACTTC. This translates into CASSSRAGLPYEQYF.

This chain links TRBV18 with TRBJ1-2; the D gene is possibly TRBD1 (6 bases). Germline V gives CDR1 KGHSH, CDR2 LQKENI. V lost 3 bases, J lost 4 bases, and 12 bases lay in between. The CDR3 is 14 amino acids. CDR3 DNA sequence: TGTGCCAGCTCACCCCGGGACACTTTCTATGGCTACACCTTC. Translated, it gives CASSPRDTFYGYTF.

V usage is TRBV2 and J usage is TRBJ2-3; 10 nucleotides agree with TRBD1. Trimming removed 2 bases from V and 3 bases from J; junction bases left unmatched: 2. The CDR3 covers 15 residues. Germline V gene sequence: CDR1 SNHLY, CDR2 FYNNEI. CDR3 coding DNA: TGTGCCAGCAGTGAACTGGGACAGGGGACAGATACGCAGTATTTT. Translation: CASSELGQGTDTQYF.

This rearrangement joins TRBV6-6 to TRBJ1-5, with a tentative D call TRBD1 (5 bases). Trimming took off 2 bases at V and 6 bases at J, with 11 bases between the two ends. CDR1 is MNHNY, CDR2 SVGAGI, per germline (reference sequence). The CDR3 is made up of 14 amino acids. CDR3: CASSYPDQGQPQHF. CDR3 coding DNA: TGTGCCAGCAGTTACCCAGATCAGGGTCAGCCCCAGCATTTT.

The chain is built from TRBV2 and TRBJ2-5; D not certain. V dropped 0 bases and J dropped 6 bases, with 8 bases sitting between them. The CDR3 consists of 13 residues. CDR1 is SNHLY and CDR2 is FYNNEI in the germline V gene. In DNA form, the CDR3 reads TGTGCCAGCAGTGAAGCCCCCCGTCAGACCCAGTACTTC. Amino acids: CASSEAPRQTQYF.

This clone was found once. The rearrangement joins TRBV7-3 to TRBJ1-2, with unresolved D. Trimming stripped 5 bases from V and 2 bases from J, with 9 bases between. This CDR3 has 13 amino acids. Germline values: CDR1 SGHTA, CDR2 FQGTGA. The CDR3 here is CASSPLLNYGYTF. The CDR3 coding sequence is TGTGCCAGCAGCCCCCTCCTCAACTATGGCTACACCTTC.

The rearrangement uses TRBV29-1 and TRBJ2-3; the match to TRBD1 covers 9 bases. With V trimmed by 2 bases and J by 5 bases, 5 bases remained unmatched. The CDR3 sequence is 14 residues long. From germline, CDR1 is SQVTM and CDR2 ANQGSEA. DNA of the CDR3: TGCAGCGTTGAAAAGACAGGGGGGAAAGATACGCAGTATTTT. Protein sequence: CSVEKTGGKDTQYF.

The V call is TRBV15, the J call TRBJ1-5; a weak D match, TRBD1 (6 bases). Trimming took 1 base from V and 3 from J, leaving 7 bases between them. Germline CDR1 LNHNV, CDR2 YYDKDF (reference sequence). This CDR3 has 14 amino acids. The CDR3 here is CATSRGTVNQPQHF. CDR3 in DNA: TGTGCCACCAGCAGAGGGACAGTCAATCAGCCCCAGCATTTT.

This chain joins TRBV5-1 and TRBJ1-3; 7 bases line up with TRBD1. The CDR3 has 14 amino acids. CDR1 and CDR2 from the germline V gene are SGHRS and YFSETQ. The trim removed 4 bases at V and 3 bases at J, leaving 4 bases unmatched. The CDR3: CASSAQGFGNTIYF. As DNA, the CDR3 is TGCGCCAGCAGCGCACAGGGGTTTGGAAACACCATATATTTT.

The chain uses TRBV19 and TRBJ1-2; 7 bases are shared with TRBD1. Germline-derived CDR1 and CDR2 are LNHDA and SQIVND (reference sequence). This CDR3 region has 14 residues. V dropped 5 bases and J dropped 0; count of bases not matched to a gene: 3. DNA of the CDR3: TGTGCCAGTAGTCACAGGGGAACTAACTATGGCTACACCTTC. It specifies CASSHRGTNYGYTF.

V and J are TRBV28 and TRBJ1-1, with 7 bases that match TRBD1. Per the germline V gene, CDR1 is MDHEN and CDR2 is SYDVKM. V dropped 5 bases and J dropped 4; count of bases not matched to a gene: 7. The CDR3 has 14 residues. This chain's CDR3 is CASSVPGQPTEAFF. The CDR3 bases are TGTGCCAGCAGTGTTCCGGGACAGCCCACTGAAGCTTTCTTT.

The CDR3 sequence is CASSIRWSGGASDTQYF. The DNA of the CDR3 is TGTGCCAGTAGTATCCGTTGGAGCGGGGGGGCATCAGATACGCAGTATTTT. The chain uses TRBV19 and TRBJ2-3; 10 bases are shared with TRBD2. The CDR3 length is 17 residues. Losses at the gene ends were 3 bases for V and 4 bases for J; bases not matched to a gene: 10. CDR1 and CDR2 (germline): LNHDA, SQIVND (reference sequence).

The CDR3 DNA is TGTGCCAGCAGTTTCCGGACAGGGCATCAGCCCCAGCATTTT. The encoded protein is CASSFRTGHQPQHF. This sequence joins TRBV28 and TRBJ1-5; TRBD1 matches 8 bases. In germline, CDR1 is MDHEN, CDR2 SYDVKM. The CDR3 length is 14 residues. J was trimmed by 5 bases and V by 3 bases; bases with no gene match: 3.

The chain links TRBV7-8 to TRBJ1-5; maybe TRBD1 (6 bases). Germline V gene sequence: CDR1 SGHVS, CDR2 FQNEAQ. The CDR3 spans 15 residues. Trimming removed 5 bases from V and 2 bases from J, with 13 bases in between. DNA of the CDR3: TGTGCCAGCAGCCCCGTTCGACAGGGCAATCAGCCCCAGCATTTT. Amino acid sequence: CASSPVRQGNQPQHF.

This chain links TRBV5-6 with TRBJ1-2; D unclear. V lost 3 bases to trimming and J lost 4 bases, with 19 bases between them. The CDR3 totals 16 residues. CDR1 SGHDT and CDR2 YYEEEE come from the germline V gene. This CDR3 is CASSSRRTPSFYGYTF. CDR3 bases: TGTGCCAGCAGCTCCCGGAGGACCCCTTCCTTCTATGGCTACACCTTC.

The chain links TRBV19 to TRBJ2-5, with TRBD1 as a possible D gene (6 bases). V was clipped by 6 bases and J by 4 bases, with 12 bases between them. The CDR3 consists of 13 residues. Germline loops: CDR1 LNHDA, CDR2 SQIVND (reference sequence). The CDR3 here is CASRGGRGETQYF. The CDR3 coding sequence is TGTGCCAGTAGAGGGGGTCGTGGAGAGACCCAGTACTTC.

The chain couples TRBV11-2 to TRBJ1-2; 8 bases are a match to TRBD1. This CDR3 comprises 14 residues. Unmatched junction bases numbered 0, after V lost 1 base and J lost 2 bases. Germline V gives CDR1 SGHAT, CDR2 FQNNGV. CDR3 coding DNA: TGTGCCAGCAGCTTAGCAGGGGGCAACTATGGCTACACCTTC. Its protein is CASSLAGGNYGYTF.

CDR3 sequence (DNA): TGCGCCAGCAGCTTAAGGACAGGGGCCACAGATACGCAGTATTTT. It codes for CASSLRTGATDTQYF. J is TRBJ2-3 and V is TRBV5-1, with 9 bases fitting TRBD1. CDR3 length: 15 residues. V lost 2 bases and J lost 2; bases outside the gene matches: 3. In germline, CDR1 is SGHRS, CDR2 YFSETQ.

The chain couples TRBV6-5 to TRBJ1-6; unclear D gene. Per the germline V gene, CDR1 is MNHEY and CDR2 is SVGAGI. Trimming pared 7 bases from V and 0 bases from J, leaving 10 bases between. The CDR3 spans 15 residues. DNA for the CDR3: TGTGCCAGCATTGCCACGAGCTCCTATAATTCACCCCTCCACTTT. It specifies CASIATSSYNSPLHF.

The V call is TRBV6-2 or TRBV6-3, the J call TRBJ1-3; D may be TRBD1 (5 bases). Trimming left V 0 bases short and J 2 bases short, with 8 bases between. The V gene's germline CDR1 is MNHEY and CDR2 SVGEGT. This CDR3 spans 15 amino acids. CDR3 amino acids: CASSYSRQTGNTIYF. Here the CDR3 DNA reads TGTGCCAGCAGTTACTCGAGACAGACTGGAAACACCATATATTTT.

The chain joins TRBV2 to TRBJ2-3; TRBD2 matches 11 bases. The CDR3 runs 16 residues. V lost 2 bases, J lost 1 base, and 2 bases stayed unmatched. The germline CDR1 and CDR2 sequences are SNHLY and FYNNEI. The CDR3 DNA reads as TGTGCCAGCAGTGAAATAGCGGGGGGGGGCACAGATACGCAGTATTTT. Its protein is CASSEIAGGGTDTQYF. Drawing the rest from reference TRBV2 and TRBJ2-3, the complete variable domain is EPEVTQTPSHQVTQMGQEVILRCVPISNHLYFYWYRQILGQKVEFLVSFYNNEISEKSEIFDDQFSVERPDGSNFTLKIRSTKLEDSAMYFCASSEIAGGGTDTQYFGPGTRLTVL.

This sequence joins TRBV28 and TRBJ1-5; 8 bases are a match to TRBD1. CDR1 is MDHEN and CDR2 is SYDVKM in the germline V gene. V lost 1 base to trimming and J lost 7 bases; unmatched junction nucleotides: 3. This CDR3 has 14 residues. CDR3 region: CASSLYRGNQPQHF. The DNA of the CDR3 is TGTGCCAGCAGTTTATACAGGGGGAACCAGCCCCAGCATTTT.

J is TRBJ2-3 and V is TRBV5-1, with 8 bases fitting TRBD1. J was trimmed by 6 bases and V by 1 base; bases with no gene match: 4. The V gene's germline CDR1 is SGHRS and CDR2 YFSETQ. The CDR3 sequence is 14 residues long. The CDR3 is CASSLLQGVDTQYF. CDR3 sequence (DNA): TGCGCCAGCAGCTTGTTACAGGGGGTGGATACGCAGTATTTT.

This clone has only one observation. This sequence joins TRBV24-1 and TRBJ2-7; 7 bases line up with TRBD1. The trim removed 2 bases at V and 5 bases at J, leaving 8 bases unmatched. The germline gives CDR1 KGHDR, CDR2 SFDVKD. CDR3 length: 15 amino acids. CDR3 sequence (DNA): TGTGCCACCAGTGATTCAGGGCGAACAGGGGACGAGCAGTACTTC. This gives the protein CATSDSGRTGDEQYF.

V and J are TRBV19 and TRBJ2-2; 9 nucleotides agree with TRBD2. The germline V gene has CDR1 LNHDA and CDR2 SQIVND (reference sequence). The CDR3 has 18 amino acids. V was pared by 1 base and J by 1 base, with 7 bases of the junction left unmatched. For the CDR3, the DNA is TGTGCCAGTAGTATAGGAGGTAGCGGGGGCCAGAACACCGGGGAGCTGTTTTTT. Translated, it gives CASSIGGSGGQNTGELFF.